The clone carrying this TCR beta chain was found a few times. These data belong to a study of shared clonotypes between healthy human individuals. The CDR3 consists of 13 residues. Trimming left V 3 bases short and J 5 bases short, with 10 bases between. The germline CDR1 and CDR2 sequences are WNHNN and SYGVQD (reference sequence). Deep-level assay runs were performed. Each subset's genomic DNA was split evenly across several immunoSEQ plates. Methods used by the authors: ImmunoSEQ gave junction-only sequences without quality scores, so filtering differed. Some clones are missing from TCRdb's copy, which holds only in-frame ones; the method was immunoSEQ multiplex PCR. The V and J calls and clone size come from that table; D and trimming were worked out from the DNA. This table has some 2 million clones, around 96% appearing once. CD45RO-negative cells were positively selected for CCR7, leaving out terminally differentiated effector memory CD45RA+ cells.

The source of this sequence is a man in his late teens or twenties in good health. Sequenced input: naive CD8+ T cells sorted from blood. V usage is TRBV10-1 and J usage is TRBJ1-1; tentatively, D is TRBD1 (5 bases). In DNA form, the CDR3 reads TGCGCCAGCAGTGAAGGGGTCCCGACTGAAGCTTTCTTT. As protein: CASSEGVPTEAFF.